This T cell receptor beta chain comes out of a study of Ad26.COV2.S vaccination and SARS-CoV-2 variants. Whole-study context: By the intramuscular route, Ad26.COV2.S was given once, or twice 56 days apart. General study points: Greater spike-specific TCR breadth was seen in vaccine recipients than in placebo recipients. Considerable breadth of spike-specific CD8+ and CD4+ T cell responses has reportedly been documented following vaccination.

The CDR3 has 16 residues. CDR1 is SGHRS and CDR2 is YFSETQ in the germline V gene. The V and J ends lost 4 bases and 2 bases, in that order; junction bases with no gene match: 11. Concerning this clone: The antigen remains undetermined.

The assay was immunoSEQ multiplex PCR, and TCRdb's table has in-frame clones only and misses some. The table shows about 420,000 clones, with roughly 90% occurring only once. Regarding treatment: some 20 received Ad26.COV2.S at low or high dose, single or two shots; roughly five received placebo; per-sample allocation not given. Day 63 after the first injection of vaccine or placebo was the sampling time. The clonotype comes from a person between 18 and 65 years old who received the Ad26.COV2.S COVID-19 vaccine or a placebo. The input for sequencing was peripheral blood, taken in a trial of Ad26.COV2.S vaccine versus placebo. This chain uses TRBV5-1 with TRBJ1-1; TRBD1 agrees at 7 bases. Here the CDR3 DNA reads TGCGCCAGCAGCGATCAAGACAGGGTAGGCAACACTGAAGCTTTCTTT. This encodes CASSDQDRVGNTEAFF.